A single sample gave rise to the 21 T cell receptor beta chains below, sequenced in a study of T-cell reconstitution after alpha-beta-depleted transplantation in children. Using unique molecular identifiers, the investigators prepared the TCRbeta library. TCRdb called the PCR reads again in MiXCR, with one record for every CDR3 protein. The table shows about 340,000 distinct CDR3 sequences, with roughly 15% occurring only once. The sample in question was PBMCs, mostly from graft donor cells, obtained 360 days after TCRalphabeta/CD19-depleted stem cell transplant. Every receptor here comes from a male patient aged 2-9 years who had a stem cell transplant for acute lymphoblastic leukemia, so the T cells may come from the graft donor.

The table lists this clonotype with a few counts. The chain joins TRBV28 to TRBJ1-5; no clear D gene. This CDR3 comprises 16 residues. Looked up from germline, CDR1 is MDHEN and CDR2 is SYDVKM. Between the trimmed V and J ends, which lost 3 bases and 0 bases, there was a span of 12 bases. The CDR3 DNA sequence: TGTGCCAGCAGTTTCCTAAGTGAGCATAGCAATCAGCCCCAGCATTTT. Its translation: CASSFLSEHSNQPQHF.

This chain connects TRBV29-1 to TRBJ2-1; TRBD2 aligns across 10 bases. The germline gives CDR1 SQVTM, CDR2 ANQGSEA. The J segment lost 6 bases and the V segment lost 6 bases, leaving 8 bases of the junction unmatched. This CDR3 is 14 amino acids long. CDR3 DNA: TGCAGCGTAGAATCTAGCGGGAGCGGCAATGAGCAGTTCTTC. Its translation is CSVESSGSGNEQFF.

The V and J genes are TRBV27 and TRBJ2-1; TRBD2 matches 11 bases. The CDR3 is 14 residues long. The V gene's germline CDR1 is MNHEY and CDR2 SMNVEV (reference sequence). V trimming: 3 bases; J trimming: 6 bases; junction bases outside the gene matches: 1. CDR3 loop: CASSFLAGGNEQFF. CDR3 DNA: TGTGCCAGCAGTTTCCTAGCGGGAGGCAATGAGCAGTTCTTC.

This clonotype was counted at least ten times. The genes are TRBV6-5 and TRBJ1-1; D ambiguous. Between the trimmed V and J ends, which lost 6 bases and 1 base, there was a span of 12 bases. The V gene's germline CDR1 is MNHEY and CDR2 SVGAGI. The CDR3 has 14 amino acids. In nucleotides, the CDR3 is TGTGCCAGCAGCAACGTGGGGTGGAACACTGAAGCTTTCTTT. Translating gives CASSNVGWNTEAFF.

V usage is TRBV7-6 and J usage is TRBJ2-3, with 11 bases that match TRBD2. V dropped 0 bases and J dropped 4; count of bases not matched to a gene: 3. The CDR3 covers 16 residues. Germline loops: CDR1 SGHVS, CDR2 FNYEAQ. The CDR3 DNA sequence: TGTGCCAGCAGCTTAGCCGGGACTAGCGGAGCAGATACGCAGTATTTT. The encoded protein is CASSLAGTSGADTQYF.

This clonotype occurred a few times. The rearrangement uses TRBV5-1 and TRBJ2-3; 7 positions match TRBD2. The germline V gene has CDR1 SGHRS and CDR2 YFSETQ. The CDR3 has 15 amino acids. The V gene end was trimmed by 0 bases and the J gene end by 5 bases; junction bases not matched to a gene: 6. The CDR3 region is CASSLVAGVVDTQYF. The CDR3 DNA reads TGCGCCAGCAGCTTGGTTGCGGGAGTAGTAGATACGCAGTATTTT.

In this sample, this clonotype turned up a few times. This rearrangement joins TRBV20-1 to TRBJ2-3, with TRBD2 matching over 8 bases. Germline V gene data show CDR1 as DFQATT and CDR2 as SNEGSKA (reference sequence). The V and J ends lost 3 bases and 0 bases, in that order; junction bases with no gene match: 8. The CDR3 has 16 residues. CDR3 region: CSASDWTSLSTDTQYF. Here the CDR3 DNA reads TGCAGTGCTAGTGACTGGACTAGCCTCAGCACAGATACGCAGTATTTT.

This clonotype was detected only a few times. This chain joins TRBV29-1 and TRBJ2-2; TRBD2 might be the D (5 bases). This CDR3 contains 12 residues. V lost 7 bases, J lost 3 bases, and 9 bases lay in between. Germline V gives CDR1 SQVTM, CDR2 ANQGSEA. The CDR3 DNA reads as TGCAGCGCCCCCGGGGACACCGGGGAGCTGTTTTTT. This gives the protein CSAPGDTGELFF.

The CDR3 DNA follows: TGCAGCCTCCACCCGAGACTAGCGGGAGTTCAAGAGACCCAGTACTTC. Encoded protein: CSLHPRLAGVQETQYF. The J gene is TRBJ2-5, the V gene TRBV20-1; 12 bases fit TRBD2. The CDR3 sequence is 16 residues long. Germline assignment: CDR1 DFQATT and CDR2 SNEGSKA (reference sequence).

The sample holds a few counts of this clonotype. This chain uses TRBV6-2 or TRBV6-3 with TRBJ1-5; D unclear. This CDR3 has 16 amino acids. From germline, CDR1 is MNHEY and CDR2 SVGEGT. V was trimmed by 0 bases and J by 0 bases, leaving 9 bases between them. The CDR3 here is CASSYSRRNSNQPQHF. DNA for the CDR3: TGTGCCAGCAGTTACTCGAGGAGGAATAGCAATCAGCCCCAGCATTTT.

The rearrangement joins TRBV4-3 to TRBJ2-1; 8 positions agree with TRBD2. CDR3 length equals 16 residues. Germline lookup yields CDR1 LGHNA and CDR2 YSLEER. Unmatched junction bases numbered 3, after V lost 0 bases and J lost 2 bases. CDR3 sequence (DNA): TGCGCCAGCAGCCAAGATAAAGCGGGGGCCTACAATGAGCAGTTCTTC. It codes for CASSQDKAGAYNEQFF.

The table lists this clonotype with a few counts. CDR3 sequence: CSVESGTGTTEAFF. The CDR3 DNA is TGCAGCGTTGAGAGCGGAACAGGAACCACTGAAGCTTTCTTT. V and J are TRBV29-1 and TRBJ1-1; perhaps TRBD1 as D (5 bases). The germline gives CDR1 SQVTM, CDR2 ANQGSEA. The CDR3 contains 14 residues. Between the trimmed V and J ends, which lost 3 bases and 4 bases, there was a span of 15 bases.

This clonotype has a handful of counts. V and J are TRBV7-2 and TRBJ2-5; 11 bases align to TRBD2. J gave up 5 bases and V 1 base, and 12 bases lay outside the gene matches. The CDR3 has 18 residues. Per the germline V gene, CDR1 is SGHTA and CDR2 is FQGNSA. Here the CDR3 reads CASSLVALIAGGMETQYF. CDR3 DNA sequence: TGTGCCAGCAGCTTAGTCGCGTTGATAGCGGGAGGGATGGAGACCCAGTACTTC.

V is TRBV28 and J is TRBJ1-5, with TRBD1 matching over 7 bases. Losses at the gene ends were 5 bases for V and 0 bases for J; bases not matched to a gene: 13. Germline V CDR1 and CDR2: MDHEN, SYDVKM. The CDR3 covers 18 residues. The CDR3 sequence: CASSLHGGQLYSNQPQHF. As DNA, the CDR3 is TGTGCCAGCAGTCTTCATGGGGGACAGTTGTATAGCAATCAGCCCCAGCATTTT.

For the CDR3, the DNA is TGTGCCAGCAGATATGCCGCGGGGGGACAGGGAAGCGGCTACACCTTC. Its protein is CASRYAAGGQGSGYTF. This chain joins TRBV28 and TRBJ1-2; the match to TRBD1 covers 9 bases. This CDR3 region has 16 residues. V gave up 6 bases and J gave up 8 bases; unmatched junction bases: 16. Germline lookup yields CDR1 MDHEN and CDR2 SYDVKM.

The rearrangement links TRBV20-1 to TRBJ2-1, with D uncertain. The CDR3 runs to 14 residues. V was clipped by 5 bases and J by 7 bases, with 18 bases between them. The germline CDR1 and CDR2 sequences are DFQATT and SNEGSKA (reference sequence). The CDR3 loop reads CSALNVRRSNEQFF. In nucleotides, the CDR3 is TGCAGTGCTCTGAACGTCCGACGGAGTAATGAGCAGTTCTTC.

The V call is TRBV4-3, the J call TRBJ2-3; 11 bases line up with TRBD1. After removal of 0 bases from V and 4 bases from J, the junction contained 3 bases not matched to a gene. CDR1 and CDR2 from the germline V gene are LGHNA and YSLEER. The CDR3 spans 16 residues. CDR3 amino acids: CASSQDVGQGADTQYF. CDR3 coding DNA: TGCGCCAGCAGCCAAGATGTGGGACAGGGGGCAGATACGCAGTATTTT.

This clonotype appeared many times. The chain has TRBV20-1 and TRBJ2-2; TRBD1 matches at 9 bases. Germline V gene data show CDR1 as DFQATT and CDR2 as SNEGSKA (reference sequence). V was pared by 6 bases and J by 4 bases, with 9 bases of the junction left unmatched. The CDR3 has 15 residues. CDR3 region: CSAPRQGDGTGELFF. The CDR3 nucleotides read TGCAGTGCCCCACGACAGGGGGACGGCACCGGGGAGCTGTTTTTT.

This chain joins TRBV11-1 and TRBJ2-5, with D possibly matching TRBD2 (6 bases). The germline gives CDR1 SGHAT, CDR2 FQDESV (reference sequence). The V gene lost 5 bases and the J gene lost 9 bases, with 16 bases spanning the gap. This CDR3 has 13 amino acids. For the CDR3, the DNA is TGTGCCAGCAGCAGCGGGCCCGGAACGGCCCAGTACTTC. This encodes CASSSGPGTAQYF.

This clonotype was observed many times. The V gene is TRBV12-3 or TRBV12-4, the J gene TRBJ2-1; TRBD2 aligns across 9 bases. There are 16 residues in the CDR3. With 4 bases clipped from V and 4 bases from J, the junction kept 8 bases outside the gene matches. CDR3: CASSSPSGRPYNEQFF. DNA for the CDR3: TGTGCCAGCAGTTCCCCCAGCGGGAGGCCGTACAATGAGCAGTTCTTC.

This clonotype appeared a few times. The V gene is TRBV29-1, the J gene TRBJ2-2; 7 bases align to TRBD1. The CDR3 loop spans 15 amino acids. Trimming removed 4 bases from V and 0 bases from J; junction bases left unmatched: 5. The germline V gene encodes CDR1 SQVTM and CDR2 ANQGSEA. CDR3 nucleotide sequence: TGCAGCGTTGCGACAGGGAAGGCGAACACCGGGGAGCTGTTTTTT. Its translation is CSVATGKANTGELFF.